The sequence of this TCR beta chain was determined in a study of OX40 agonist ivuxolimab in advanced cancers. Overall study: Participants averaged roughly 60 years of age (range roughly 23 to 90) and were 82.7% male. Study-level points and caveats: It was also the case that some nonresponders had low normalized T-cell clonal expansion.

Some clones are missing from TCRdb's copy, which holds only in-frame ones; the method was immunoSEQ multiplex PCR. The repertoire holds around 140,000 clones, with 85% to 95% as singletons. In germline, CDR1 is SGHVS, CDR2 FQNEAQ. Trimming stripped 0 bases from V and 8 bases from J, with 8 bases between. There are 14 residues in the CDR3. This clone was observed a handful of times. The antigen remains unidentified. Exclusion applied to patients with autoimmune disease history or systemic immunosuppression. The V gene is TRBV7-8, the J gene TRBJ1-6; D is possibly TRBD1 (6 bases). The clonotype originates from an adult with an advanced solid tumor such as melanoma, head and neck, liver or kidney cancer. Here the sequenced sample was CD4+ or CD8+ T cells sorted from blood, taken in a trial of the OX40 agonist ivuxolimab. This CDR3 is CASSLAQGHSPLHF. CDR3 nucleotides: TGTGCCAGCAGCTTAGCACAGGGACATTCACCCCTCCACTTT.